Each of the 10 T cell receptor beta chains below was sequenced from the same sample in a study of T cell responses to AZD1222 COVID-19 vaccine. Sequencing used immunoSEQ multiplex PCR; TCRdb keeps in-frame clones, though not all of them. The table lists approximately 120,000 clones, 85% of them singletons. The sequencing used peripheral blood, collected 28 days after the second AZD1222 dose. The receptors stem from an adult who received the AZD1222 COVID-19 vaccine.

This rearrangement joins TRBV6-6 to TRBJ2-1, with 7 bases aligning to TRBD1. The CDR3 is 16 residues long. Germline loops: CDR1 MNHNY, CDR2 SVGAGI (reference sequence). V lost 5 bases, J lost 1 base, and 8 bases stayed unmatched. The CDR3 bases are TGTGCCAGCAGTCACCCGGGACAGAGATCCTACAATGAGCAGTTCTTC. It yields the protein CASSHPGQRSYNEQFF.

The CDR3 sequence: CAWRENPNYGYTF. In DNA, the CDR3 is TGTGCCTGGCGCGAAAATCCTAACTATGGCTACACCTTC. The chain has TRBV30 and TRBJ1-2; D unresolved. Trimming removed 5 bases at V and 0 bases at J, with 10 bases between. The CDR3 totals 13 residues. CDR1 is GTSNPN, CDR2 SVGIG, per germline (reference sequence).

This sequence joins TRBV12-3 or TRBV12-4 and TRBJ1-5; D possibly corresponds to TRBD1 (5 bases). The V end lost 8 bases, the J end lost 5 bases, and 13 bases lay between the germline ends. The CDR3 covers 13 residues. The CDR3 DNA follows: TGTGCCAGCGCCGGGACGGGTGATCAGCCCCAGCATTTT. Amino acids: CASAGTGDQPQHF.

The chain carries TRBV6-5 and TRBJ2-1; D unresolved. This CDR3 spans 13 amino acids. CDR1 and CDR2 (germline): MNHEY, SVGAGI. Trimming removed 7 bases at V and 0 bases at J, with 7 bases between. CDR3 DNA sequence: TGTGCCAGCACCCCTAGCTCCTACAATGAGCAGTTCTTC. Translation gives CASTPSSYNEQFF.

The chain joins TRBV30 to TRBJ2-5; 8 bases map to TRBD1. Unmatched junction bases numbered 7, after V lost 8 bases and J lost 5 bases. The germline CDR1 and CDR2 sequences are GTSNPN and SVGIG (reference sequence). The CDR3 covers 12 residues. The CDR3 bases are TGTGCCCGGGCCCAGGGGGCTGAGACCCAGTACTTC. Its protein is CARAQGAETQYF.

The V and J genes are TRBV6-6 and TRBJ1-5; 7 bases agree with TRBD1. The V gene end was trimmed by 6 bases and the J gene end by 5 bases; junction bases not matched to a gene: 4. Germline-derived CDR1 and CDR2 are MNHNY and SVGAGI (reference sequence). This CDR3 is built from 13 residues. CDR3 nucleotide sequence: TGTGCCAGCAGGACAGGGAAGGATCAGCCCCAGCATTTT. It codes for CASRTGKDQPQHF.

This clone was seen only once. V and J are TRBV13 and TRBJ2-5; TRBD2 matches 14 bases. Germline V gene data show CDR1 as PRHDT and CDR2 as FYEKMQ (reference sequence). V was pared by 6 bases and J by 5 bases, with 5 bases of the junction left unmatched. The CDR3 covers 15 residues. CDR3 sequence reads: CASRRLAGGRETQYF. The CDR3, as DNA: TGTGCCAGCAGGCGACTAGCGGGGGGGCGGGAGACCCAGTACTTC.

V usage is TRBV6-5 and J usage is TRBJ2-1, with a weak D call TRBD2 (6 bases). V was pared by 6 bases and J by 2 bases, with 11 bases between. Germline-derived CDR1 and CDR2 are MNHEY and SVGAGI. The CDR3 is 14 residues long. CDR3 loop: CASREGPTYNEQFF. The CDR3 region has the DNA TGTGCCAGCAGGGAGGGGCCCACCTACAATGAGCAGTTCTTC.

The rearrangement uses TRBV5-1 and TRBJ1-4; D might be TRBD1 (6 bases). The V gene's germline CDR1 is SGHRS and CDR2 YFSETQ. Trimming took off 4 bases at V and 8 bases at J, with 15 bases between the two ends. The CDR3 runs to 14 residues. CDR3 residues: CASSISQGREKLFF. The CDR3 DNA sequence: TGCGCCAGCAGCATATCGCAGGGGAGGGAAAAACTGTTTTTT.

The V gene is TRBV6-5, the J gene TRBJ1-6; no reliable D call. The V and J ends lost 0 bases and 12 bases respectively, with 9 bases between them. Germline CDR1 reads MNHEY; CDR2 reads SVGAGI. CDR3 length: 13 amino acids. This CDR3 is CASSYSIREPLHF. The CDR3 nucleotides read TGTGCCAGCAGTTACTCTATCCGAGAACCCCTCCACTTT.